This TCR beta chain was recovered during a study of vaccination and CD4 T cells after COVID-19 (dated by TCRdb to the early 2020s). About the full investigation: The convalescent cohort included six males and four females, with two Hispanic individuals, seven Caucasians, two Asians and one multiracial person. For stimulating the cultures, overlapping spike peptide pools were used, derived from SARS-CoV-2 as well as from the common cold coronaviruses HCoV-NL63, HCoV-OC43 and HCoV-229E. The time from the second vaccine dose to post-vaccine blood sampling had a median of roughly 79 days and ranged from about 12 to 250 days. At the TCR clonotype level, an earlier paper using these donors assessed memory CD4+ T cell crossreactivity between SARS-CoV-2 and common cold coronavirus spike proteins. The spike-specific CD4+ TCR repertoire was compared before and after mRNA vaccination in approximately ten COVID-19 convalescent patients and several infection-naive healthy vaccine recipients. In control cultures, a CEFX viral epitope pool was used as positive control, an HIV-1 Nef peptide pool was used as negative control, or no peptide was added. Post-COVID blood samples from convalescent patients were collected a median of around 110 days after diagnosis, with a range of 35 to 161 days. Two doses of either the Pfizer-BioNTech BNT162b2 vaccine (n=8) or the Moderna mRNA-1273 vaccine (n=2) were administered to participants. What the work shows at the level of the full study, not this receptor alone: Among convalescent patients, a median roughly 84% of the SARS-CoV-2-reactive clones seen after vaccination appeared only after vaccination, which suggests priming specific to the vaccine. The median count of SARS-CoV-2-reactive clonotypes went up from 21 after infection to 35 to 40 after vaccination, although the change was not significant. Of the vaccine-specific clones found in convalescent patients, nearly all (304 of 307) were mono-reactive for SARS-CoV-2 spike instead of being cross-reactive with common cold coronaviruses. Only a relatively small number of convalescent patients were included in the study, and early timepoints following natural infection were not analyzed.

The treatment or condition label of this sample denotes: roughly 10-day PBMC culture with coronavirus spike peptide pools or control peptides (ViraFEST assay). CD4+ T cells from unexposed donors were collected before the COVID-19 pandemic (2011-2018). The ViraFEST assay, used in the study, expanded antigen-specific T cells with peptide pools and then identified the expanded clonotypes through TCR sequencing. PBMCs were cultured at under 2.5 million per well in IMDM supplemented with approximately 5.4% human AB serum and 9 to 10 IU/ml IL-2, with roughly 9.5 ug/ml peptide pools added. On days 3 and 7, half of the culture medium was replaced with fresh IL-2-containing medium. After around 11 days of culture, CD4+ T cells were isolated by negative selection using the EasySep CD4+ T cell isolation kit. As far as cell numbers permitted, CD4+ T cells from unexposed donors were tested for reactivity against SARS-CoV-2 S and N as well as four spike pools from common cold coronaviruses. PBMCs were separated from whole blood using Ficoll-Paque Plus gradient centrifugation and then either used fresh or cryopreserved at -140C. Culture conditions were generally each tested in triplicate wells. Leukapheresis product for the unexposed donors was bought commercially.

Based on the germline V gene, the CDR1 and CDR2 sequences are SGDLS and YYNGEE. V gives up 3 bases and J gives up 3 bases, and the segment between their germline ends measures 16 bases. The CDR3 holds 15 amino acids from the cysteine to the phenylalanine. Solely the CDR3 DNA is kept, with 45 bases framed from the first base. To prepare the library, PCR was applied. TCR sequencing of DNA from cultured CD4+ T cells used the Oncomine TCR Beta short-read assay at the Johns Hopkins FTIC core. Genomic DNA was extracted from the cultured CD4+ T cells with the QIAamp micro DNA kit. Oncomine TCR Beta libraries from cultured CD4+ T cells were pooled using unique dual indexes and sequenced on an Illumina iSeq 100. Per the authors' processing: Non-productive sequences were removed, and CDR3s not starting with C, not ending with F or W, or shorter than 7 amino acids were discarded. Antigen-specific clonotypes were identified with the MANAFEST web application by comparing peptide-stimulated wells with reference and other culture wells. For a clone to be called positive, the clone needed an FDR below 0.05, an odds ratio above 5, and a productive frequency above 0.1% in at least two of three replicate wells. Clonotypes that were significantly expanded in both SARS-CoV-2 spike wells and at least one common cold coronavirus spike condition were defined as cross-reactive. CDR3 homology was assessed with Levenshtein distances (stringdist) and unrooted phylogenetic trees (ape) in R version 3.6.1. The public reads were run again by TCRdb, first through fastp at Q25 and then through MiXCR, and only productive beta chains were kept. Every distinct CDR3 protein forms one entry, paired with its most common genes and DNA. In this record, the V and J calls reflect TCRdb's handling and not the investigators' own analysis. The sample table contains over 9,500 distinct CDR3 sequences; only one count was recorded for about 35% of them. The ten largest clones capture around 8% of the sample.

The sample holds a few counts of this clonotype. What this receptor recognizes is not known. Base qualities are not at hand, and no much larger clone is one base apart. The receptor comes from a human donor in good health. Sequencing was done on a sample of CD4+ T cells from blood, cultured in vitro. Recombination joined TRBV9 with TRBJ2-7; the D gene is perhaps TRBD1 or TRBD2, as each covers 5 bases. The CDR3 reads CASSAGPPIDYEQYF. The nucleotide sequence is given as TGTGCCAGCAGCGCGGGACCGCCCATCGACTACGAGCAGTACTTC.